This is a list of T cell receptor beta chains from one sample in a study of blood T cell repertoires in COVID-19. The table came from immunoSEQ multiplex PCR; TCRdb's copy has only in-frame clones and leaves some out. The sample holds 100,000 to 140,000 clones, approximately 88% seen once. Sequenced input: peripheral blood. The receptor set was obtained from a human donor in a cohort sampled during active COVID-19. Each CDR3 is given with its conserved first and last residue. The D gene is left open where the match is weak. For some rows the clone size is stated as once, few or many, or as a class when expanded; others skip it.

j_gene | v_gene | abundance | d_gene | CDR3aa | CDR3nt
TRBJ2-2 | TRBV6-6 | - | - | CASSPRRGGTNTGELFF | TGTGCCAGCAGTCCGCGAAGAGGCGGGACGAACACCGGGGAGCTGTTTTTT
TRBJ2-3 | TRBV19 | - | - | CASSSTESTDTQYF | TGTGCCAGTAGTAGTACAGAGTCCACAGATACGCAGTATTTT
TRBJ2-1 | TRBV15 | - | TRBD2 | CATSRSSGLGRGEQFF | TGTGCCACCAGCAGATCTAGCGGATTAGGTCGTGGTGAGCAGTTCTTC
TRBJ2-2 | TRBV27 | - | TRBD1 | CASSTTGGVSTGELFF | TGTGCCAGCAGTACGACAGGGGGCGTATCCACCGGGGAGCTGTTTTTT
TRBJ1-2 | TRBV11-2 | - | TRBD1 | CASSYPGGAKIGGYTF | TGTGCCAGCAGCTACCCAGGGGGCGCAAAGATTGGAGGCTACACCTTC
TRBJ2-1 | TRBV27 | - | - | CASSSAGPSYNEQFF | TGTGCCAGCAGCTCAGCGGGCCCATCCTACAATGAGCAGTTCTTC
TRBJ1-3 | TRBV19 | - | - | CASSIPGSGNTIYF | TGTGCCAGTAGTATTCCAGGCTCTGGAAACACCATATATTTT
TRBJ2-7 | TRBV11-2 | once | TRBD2 | CASSLGLAIQYEQYF | TGTGCCAGCAGCTTAGGACTAGCGATCCAATACGAGCAGTACTTC
TRBJ1-2 | TRBV4-1 | - | - | CASSQVNGNYGYTF | TGCGCCAGCAGCCAAGTTAACGGGAACTATGGCTACACCTTC
TRBJ1-5 | TRBV3-1/TRBV3-2 | - | - | CASSRGASGPQHF | TGTGCCAGCAGCCGCGGGGCCTCAGGGCCCCAGCATTTT
TRBJ1-4 | TRBV19 | - | - | CASATATNEKLFF | TGTGCCAGTGCGACAGCAACTAATGAAAAACTGTTTTTT
TRBJ1-6 | TRBV7-5 | - | - | CVRSLNEQGGNSPLHF | TGTGTCAGAAGCTTAAACGAGCAGGGTGGGAATTCACCCCTCCACTTT
TRBJ2-7 | TRBV7-9 | - | TRBD2 | CASSLGLARSSYEQYF | TGTGCCAGCAGCTTAGGACTAGCGAGGAGCTCCTACGAGCAGTACTTC
TRBJ2-5 | TRBV30 | - | TRBD2 | CAWMLAGGPTKYF | TGTGCCTGGATGCTAGCGGGAGGGCCGACAAAGTACTTC
TRBJ2-2 | TRBV6-5 | - | - | CASRNTGAGELFF | TGTGCCAGCAGGAATACGGGGGCCGGGGAGCTGTTTTTT
TRBJ2-3 | TRBV19 | - | TRBD1 | CASSTGTGVGDTQYF | TGTGCCAGTAGTACCGGGACAGGGGTTGGAGATACGCAGTATTTT
TRBJ2-1 | TRBV7-2 | - | - | CASSLVDSSYNEQFF | TGTGCCAGCAGCTTAGTTGACAGTTCCTACAATGAGCAGTTCTTC
TRBJ1-4 | TRBV29-1 | few | TRBD1 | CSVGLGTANEKLFF | TGCAGCGTTGGACTGGGGACAGCTAATGAAAAACTGTTTTTT
TRBJ2-1 | TRBV6-6 | - | TRBD2 | CASRSSGRFNEQFF | TGTGCCAGCAGGTCTAGCGGGAGGTTCAATGAGCAGTTCTTC
TRBJ1-2 | TRBV19 | - | TRBD1 | CASSIESTGLSYGYTF | TGTGCCAGTAGTATCGAATCGACAGGGTTGTCCTATGGCTACACCTTC
TRBJ1-5 | TRBV7-6 | - | - | CASSLDPGRNQPQHF | TGTGCCAGCAGCTTAGATCCGGGTCGGAATCAGCCCCAGCATTTT
TRBJ2-1 | TRBV27 | few | TRBD1 | CASRGTGNYNEQFF | TGTGCCAGCAGGGGGACAGGGAACTACAATGAGCAGTTCTTC
TRBJ2-1 | TRBV18 | - | - | CASSRASEYNEQFF | TGTGCCAGCTCACGGGCTAGCGAGTACAATGAGCAGTTCTTC